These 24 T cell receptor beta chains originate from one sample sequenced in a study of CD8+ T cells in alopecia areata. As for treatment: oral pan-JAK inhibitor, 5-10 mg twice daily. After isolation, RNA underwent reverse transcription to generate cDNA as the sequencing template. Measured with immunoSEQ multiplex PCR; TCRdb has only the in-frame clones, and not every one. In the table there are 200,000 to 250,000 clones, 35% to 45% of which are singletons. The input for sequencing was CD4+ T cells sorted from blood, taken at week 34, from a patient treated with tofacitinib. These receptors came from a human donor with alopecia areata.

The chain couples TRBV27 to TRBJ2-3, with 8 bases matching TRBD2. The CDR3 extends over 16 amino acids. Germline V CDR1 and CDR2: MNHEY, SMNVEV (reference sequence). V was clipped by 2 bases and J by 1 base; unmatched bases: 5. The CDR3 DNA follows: TGTGCCAGCAGTTTACGGGGGGGCCGGGGCACAGATACGCAGTATTTT. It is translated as CASSLRGGRGTDTQYF.

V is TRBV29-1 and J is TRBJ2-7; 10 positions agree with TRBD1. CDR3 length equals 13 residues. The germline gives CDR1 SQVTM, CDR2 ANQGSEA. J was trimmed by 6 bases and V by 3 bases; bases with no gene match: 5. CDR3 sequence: CSVEFRDRGEQYF. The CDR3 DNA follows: TGCAGCGTTGAGTTCCGGGACAGGGGCGAGCAGTACTTC.

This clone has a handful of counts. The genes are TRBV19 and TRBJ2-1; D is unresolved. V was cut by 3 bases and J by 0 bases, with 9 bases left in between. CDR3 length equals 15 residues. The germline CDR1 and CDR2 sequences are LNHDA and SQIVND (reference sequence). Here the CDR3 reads CASSIIILSYNEQFF. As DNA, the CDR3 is TGTGCCAGTAGTATCATTATACTCTCCTACAATGAGCAGTTCTTC. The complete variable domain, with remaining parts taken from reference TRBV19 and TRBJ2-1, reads DGGITQSPKYLFRKEGQNVTLSCEQNLNHDAMYWYRQDPGQGLRLIYYSQIVNDFQKGDIAEGYSVSREKKESFPLTVTSAQKNPTAFYLCASSIIILSYNEQFFGPGTRLTVL.

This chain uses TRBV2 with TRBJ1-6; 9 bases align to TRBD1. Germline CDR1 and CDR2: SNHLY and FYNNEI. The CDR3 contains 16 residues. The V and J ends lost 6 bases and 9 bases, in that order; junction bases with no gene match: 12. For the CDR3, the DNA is TGTGCCAGCAGCCCCCTAAACAGGGGGCCCTTTTCACCCCTCCACTTT. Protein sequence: CASSPLNRGPFSPLHF.

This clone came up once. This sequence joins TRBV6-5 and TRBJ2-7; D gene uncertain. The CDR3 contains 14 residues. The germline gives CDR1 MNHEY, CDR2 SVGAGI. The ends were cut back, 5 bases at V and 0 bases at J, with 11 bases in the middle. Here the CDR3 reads CASSERRHSYEQYF. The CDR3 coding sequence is TGTGCCAGCAGTGAAAGGAGACACTCCTACGAGCAGTACTTC.

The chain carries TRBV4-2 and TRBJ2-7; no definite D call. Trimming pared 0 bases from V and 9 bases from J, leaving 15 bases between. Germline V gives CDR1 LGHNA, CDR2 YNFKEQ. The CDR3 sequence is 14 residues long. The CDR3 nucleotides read TGTGCCAGCAGCCAAGACTTAGAGACCTCTGGGCAGTACTTC. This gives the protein CASSQDLETSGQYF.

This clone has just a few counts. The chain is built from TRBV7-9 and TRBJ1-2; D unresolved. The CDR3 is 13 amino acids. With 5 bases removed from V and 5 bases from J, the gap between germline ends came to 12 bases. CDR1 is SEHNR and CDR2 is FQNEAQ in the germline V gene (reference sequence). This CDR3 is CASSIQTDYGYTF. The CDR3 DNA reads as TGTGCCAGCAGCATACAGACTGATTATGGCTACACCTTC.

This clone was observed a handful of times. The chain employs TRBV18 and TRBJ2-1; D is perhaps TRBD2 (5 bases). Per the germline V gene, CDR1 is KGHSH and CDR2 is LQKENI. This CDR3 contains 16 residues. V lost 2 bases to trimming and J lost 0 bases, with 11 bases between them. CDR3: CASSPGRASSYNEQFF. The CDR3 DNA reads TGTGCCAGCTCACCAGGGCGGGCAAGCTCCTACAATGAGCAGTTCTTC. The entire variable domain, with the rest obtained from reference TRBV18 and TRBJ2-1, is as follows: NAGVMQNPRHLVRRRGQEARLRCSPMKGHSHVYWYRQLPEEGLKFMVYLQKENIIDESGMPKERFSAEFPKEGPSILRIQQVVRGDSAAYFCASSPGRASSYNEQFFGPGTRLTVL.

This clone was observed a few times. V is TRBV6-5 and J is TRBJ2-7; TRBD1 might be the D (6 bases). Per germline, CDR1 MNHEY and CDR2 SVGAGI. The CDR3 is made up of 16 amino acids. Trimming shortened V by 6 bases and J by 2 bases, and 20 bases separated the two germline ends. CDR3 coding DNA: TGTGCCAGCAGCTACGGACAGCCAGACCTTCCCTACGAGCAGTACTTC. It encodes CASSYGQPDLPYEQYF.

The CDR3, as DNA: TGTGCCAGCAGTGGGTCAGGAGCCGGTGGCTACACCTTC. Translation: CASSGSGAGGYTF. The chain combines TRBV2 with TRBJ1-2; no reliable D call. This CDR3 spans 13 amino acids. Looked up from germline, CDR1 is SNHLY and CDR2 is FYNNEI. V lost 4 bases and J lost 7, with 13 bases in between.

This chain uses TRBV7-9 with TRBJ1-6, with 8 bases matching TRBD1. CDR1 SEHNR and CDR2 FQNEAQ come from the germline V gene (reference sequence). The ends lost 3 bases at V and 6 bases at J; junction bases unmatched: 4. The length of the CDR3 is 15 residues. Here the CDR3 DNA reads TGTGCCAGCAGCTTTGGGACAGGAAGTAATTCACCCCTCCACTTT. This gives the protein CASSFGTGSNSPLHF.

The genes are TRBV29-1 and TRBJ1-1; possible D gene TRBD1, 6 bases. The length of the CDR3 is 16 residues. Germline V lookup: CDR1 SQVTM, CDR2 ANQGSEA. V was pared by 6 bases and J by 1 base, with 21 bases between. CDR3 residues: CSVIPRGGLSNTEAFF. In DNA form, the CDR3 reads TGCAGCGTCATCCCGAGGGGGGGGCTCTCGAACACTGAAGCTTTCTTT.

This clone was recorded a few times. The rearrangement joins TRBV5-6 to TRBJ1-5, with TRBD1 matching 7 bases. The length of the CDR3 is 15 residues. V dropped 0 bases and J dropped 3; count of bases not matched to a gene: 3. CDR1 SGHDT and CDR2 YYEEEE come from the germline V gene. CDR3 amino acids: CASSLGQGDNQPQHF. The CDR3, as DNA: TGTGCCAGCAGCTTGGGACAGGGAGACAATCAGCCCCAGCATTTT.

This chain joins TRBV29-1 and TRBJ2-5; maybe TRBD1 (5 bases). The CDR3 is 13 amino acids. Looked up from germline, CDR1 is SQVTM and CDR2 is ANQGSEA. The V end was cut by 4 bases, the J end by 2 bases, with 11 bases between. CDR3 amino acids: CSVGDSAQETQYF. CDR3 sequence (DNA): TGCAGCGTTGGAGACAGCGCGCAAGAGACCCAGTACTTC.

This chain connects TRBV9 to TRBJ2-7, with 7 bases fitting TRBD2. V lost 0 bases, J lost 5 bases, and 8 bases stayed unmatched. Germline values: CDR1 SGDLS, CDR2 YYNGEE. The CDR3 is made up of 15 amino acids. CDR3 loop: CASSVGGGSRNEQYF. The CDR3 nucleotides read TGTGCCAGCAGCGTAGGCGGCGGGAGCAGGAACGAGCAGTACTTC.

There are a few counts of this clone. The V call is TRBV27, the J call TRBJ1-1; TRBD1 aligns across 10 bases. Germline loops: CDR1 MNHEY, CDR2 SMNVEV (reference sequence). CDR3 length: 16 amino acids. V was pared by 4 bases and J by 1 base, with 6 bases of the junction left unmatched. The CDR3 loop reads CASSSWTGGRNTEAFF. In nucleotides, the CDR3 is TGTGCCAGCAGTTCCTGGACAGGGGGACGGAACACTGAAGCTTTCTTT.

DNA for the CDR3: TGTGCCAGCAGTGATGGTGGCAGCGGGAATTCACCCCTCCACTTT. Translating it yields CASSDGGSGNSPLHF. The chain links TRBV6-1 to TRBJ1-6, with D hard to call. The germline V gene has CDR1 MNHNS and CDR2 SASEGT. V was pared by 3 bases and J by 7 bases, with 13 bases between. This CDR3 region has 15 residues.

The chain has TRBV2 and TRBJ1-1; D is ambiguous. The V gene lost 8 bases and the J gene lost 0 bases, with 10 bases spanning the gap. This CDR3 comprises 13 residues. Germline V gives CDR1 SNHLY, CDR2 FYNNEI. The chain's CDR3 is CASLEELNTEAFF. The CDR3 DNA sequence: TGTGCCAGCCTAGAAGAGCTGAACACTGAAGCTTTCTTT.

CDR3 DNA: TGTGCCAGCAGCCAGGGCTTCAGATATGGCTACACCTTC. It is translated as CASSQGFRYGYTF. The chain recombines TRBV14 with TRBJ1-2; D not certain. This CDR3 contains 13 residues. V dropped 3 bases and J dropped 5 bases, with 10 bases sitting between them. Germline V gene sequence: CDR1 SGHDN, CDR2 FVKESK. The variable domain in full, with the rest retrieved from reference TRBV14 and TRBJ1-2, is EAGVTQFPSHSVIEKGQTVTLRCDPISGHDNLYWYRRVMGKEIKFLLHFVKESKQDESGMPNNRFLAERTGGTYSTLKVQPAELEDSGVYFCASSQGFRYGYTFGSGTRLTVV.

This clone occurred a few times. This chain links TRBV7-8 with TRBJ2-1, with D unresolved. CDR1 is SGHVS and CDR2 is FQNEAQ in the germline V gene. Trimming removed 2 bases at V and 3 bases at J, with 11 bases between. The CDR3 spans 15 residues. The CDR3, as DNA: TGTGCCAGCAGCTTAAGCTGGGCGAACTACAATGAGCAGTTCTTC. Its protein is CASSLSWANYNEQFF.

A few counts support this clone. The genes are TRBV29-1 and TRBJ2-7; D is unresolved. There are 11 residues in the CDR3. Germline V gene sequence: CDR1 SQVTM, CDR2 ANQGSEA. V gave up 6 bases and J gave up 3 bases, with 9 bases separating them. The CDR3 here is CSVYTIYEQYF. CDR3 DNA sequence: TGCAGCGTATACACAATCTACGAGCAGTACTTC.

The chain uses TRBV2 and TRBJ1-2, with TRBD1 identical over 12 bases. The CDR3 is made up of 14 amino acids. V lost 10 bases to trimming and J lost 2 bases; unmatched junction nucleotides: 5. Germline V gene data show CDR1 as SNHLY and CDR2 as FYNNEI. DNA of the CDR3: TGTGCCACCCTGGGGACAGGGGGCAACTATGGCTACACCTTC. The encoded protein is CATLGTGGNYGYTF. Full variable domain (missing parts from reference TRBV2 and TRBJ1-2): EPEVTQTPSHQVTQMGQEVILRCVPISNHLYFYWYRQILGQKVEFLVSFYNNEISEKSEIFDDQFSVERPDGSNFTLKIRSTKLEDSAMYFCATLGTGGNYGYTFGSGTRLTVV.

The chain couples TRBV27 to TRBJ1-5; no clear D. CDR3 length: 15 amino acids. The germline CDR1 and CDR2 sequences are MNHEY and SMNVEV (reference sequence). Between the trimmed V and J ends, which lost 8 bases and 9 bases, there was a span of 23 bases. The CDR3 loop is CASGSPGWQKGPQHF. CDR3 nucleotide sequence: TGTGCCAGCGGCTCACCCGGGTGGCAAAAGGGGCCCCAGCATTTT.

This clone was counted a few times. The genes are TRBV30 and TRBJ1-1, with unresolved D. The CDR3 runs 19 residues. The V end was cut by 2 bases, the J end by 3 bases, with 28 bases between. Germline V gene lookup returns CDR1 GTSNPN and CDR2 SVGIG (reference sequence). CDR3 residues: CAWSPTTWGEREVDTEAFF. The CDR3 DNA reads TGTGCCTGGAGTCCAACCACCTGGGGAGAGAGAGAGGTAGACACTGAAGCTTTCTTT.